The clone carrying this TCR beta chain was seen only a few times. The target antigen is unknown. The CDR3 loop spans 16 amino acids. CDR1 and CDR2 from the germline V gene are SGHNT and YENEEA. The V gene end was trimmed by 5 bases and the J gene end by 2 bases; junction bases not matched to a gene: 10. These data are taken from a study of T cell repertoires in cytomegalovirus infection. Study at large: Matching HLA type and CMV infection were both indicated by public TCR beta signatures.

Each CDR3 protein gets one entry after TCRdb re-called the reads with MiXCR. Of about half a million distinct CDR3 sequences in the sample, around a third were seen once. V usage is TRBV11-3 and J usage is TRBJ2-3; 7 bases match TRBD1. Material: cultured PBMCs, obtained from culture after CMV antigen stimulation. The clonotype was recovered from a human donor in good health (CMV status not recorded). Some clones in this sample may be carry-over from other donors' samples. The CDR3 loop reads CASSPSQGLVTDTQYF. The DNA for the CDR3 is TGTGCCAGCAGCCCATCACAGGGGTTGGTCACAGATACGCAGTATTTT.